The entry below gives a single T cell receptor beta chain sequence along with its context. Its antigen is as yet unknown. This entry comes from a study of cytomegalovirus exposure and HLA in healthy donors. Whole-study findings and limits: Evidence from a later analysis indicated that most CMV-associated TCR beta chains looked HLA-restricted. Roughly uniform sequencing depth across donors was assumed, possibly incorrectly.

Use of 60 Vbeta and 13 Jbeta primers characterized the PCR. Libraries were prepared by immunoSEQ multiplex PCR; TCRdb keeps only in-frame clonotypes and omits some of them. The table lists some 200,000 clones, around 75% of them singletons. Germline V lookup: CDR1 MNHNS, CDR2 SASEGT. The CDR3 runs to 12 residues. V lost 3 bases to trimming and J lost 4 bases, with 6 bases between them. The receptor's source is a young woman in good health and CMV-seronegative. This chain links TRBV6-1 with TRBJ1-2; tentative D call: TRBD1 (5 bases). The sequenced sample consisted of PBMCs. The CDR3 DNA is TGTGCCAGCAGTGACAGGGCCTATGGCTACACCTTC. Translating it yields CASSDRAYGYTF.